This TCR beta chain was sequenced in a study of T-cell reconstitution after alpha-beta-depleted transplantation in children. There are 15 residues in the CDR3. V was pared by 2 bases and J by 8 bases, with 7 bases of the junction left unmatched. CDR1 WNHNN and CDR2 SYGVQD come from the germline V gene (reference sequence). This clonotype was picked up a small number of times. Preparation of the TCRbeta library involved a method that used unique molecular identifiers. TCRdb analysed the PCR reads with MiXCR anew, one entry per CDR3 protein. Of around 250,000 distinct CDR3 sequences listed, roughly 9.5% were seen once; the top ten hold around a tenth.

The TCR was taken from a human donor who donated a stem cell graft to a child with SCID. The chain has TRBV10-1 and TRBJ2-1; 9 bases map to TRBD2. This specimen consisted of PBMCs from the stem cell graft donor, obtained from the stem cell graft. The CDR3 loop is CASSEGGGAFDEQFF. Written as DNA, the CDR3 is TGCGCCAGCAGTGAGGGCGGGGGGGCCTTCGATGAGCAGTTCTTC.